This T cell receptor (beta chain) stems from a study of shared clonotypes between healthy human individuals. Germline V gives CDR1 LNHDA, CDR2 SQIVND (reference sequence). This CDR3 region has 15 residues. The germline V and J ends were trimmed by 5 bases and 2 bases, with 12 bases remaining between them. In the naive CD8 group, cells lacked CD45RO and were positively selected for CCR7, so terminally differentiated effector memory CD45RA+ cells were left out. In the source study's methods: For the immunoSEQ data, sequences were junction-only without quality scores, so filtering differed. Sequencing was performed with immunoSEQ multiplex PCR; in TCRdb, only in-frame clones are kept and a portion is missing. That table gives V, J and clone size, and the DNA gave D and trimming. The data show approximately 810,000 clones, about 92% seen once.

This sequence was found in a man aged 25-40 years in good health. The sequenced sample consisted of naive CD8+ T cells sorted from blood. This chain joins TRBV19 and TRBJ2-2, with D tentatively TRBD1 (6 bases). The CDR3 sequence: CASSVGTTNTGELFF. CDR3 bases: TGTGCCAGTAGTGTAGGGACAACTAACACCGGGGAGCTGTTTTTT. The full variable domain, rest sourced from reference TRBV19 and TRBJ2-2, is DGGITQSPKYLFRKEGQNVTLSCEQNLNHDAMYWYRQDPGQGLRLIYYSQIVNDFQKGDIAEGYSVSREKKESFPLTVTSAQKNPTAFYLCASSVGTTNTGELFFGEGSRLTVL.